A selection of T cell receptor beta chains follows, all from one sample in a study of shared clonotypes between healthy human individuals. Libraries were prepared by immunoSEQ multiplex PCR; TCRdb keeps only in-frame clonotypes and omits some of them. The profile shows around 580,000 clones, about 98% of them singletons. Sequenced input: naive CD8+ T cells sorted from blood. Receptor source: a man aged 30 to 39 in good health. CDR3s include the opening cysteine and the closing phenylalanine or tryptophan. The D gene is left open where the match is weak. Size is omitted from some rows. Given values are once, few, many or a class for expanded clones.

TRBV20-1,10,.,TRBJ2-3,.,CSAATDTQYF,TGCAGTGCGGCCACAGATACGCAGTATTTT
TRBV15,13,.,TRBJ1-2,.,CATSRVEGNGYTF,TGTGCCACCAGCAGAGTTGAGGGGAATGGCTACACCTTC
TRBV9,16,.,TRBJ1-4,.,CASSPRDTFANEKLFF,TGTGCCAGCAGCCCCCGGGACACCTTCGCTAATGAAAAACTGTTTTTT
TRBV27,16,.,TRBJ1-4,.,CASSPQMHNINEKLFF,TGTGCCAGCAGTCCCCAGATGCACAATATTAATGAAAAACTGTTTTTT
TRBV19,14,.,TRBJ2-1,.,CASSISGLADEQFF,TGTGCCAGTAGTATTAGCGGACTGGCCGATGAGCAGTTCTTC
TRBV7-9,12,.,TRBJ2-7,.,CASSPEGPEQYF,TGTGCCAGCAGCCCAGAAGGGCCCGAGCAGTACTTC
TRBV29-1,16,.,TRBJ2-2,.,CSVAPSGGTVTGELFF,TGCAGCGTGGCTCCATCTGGCGGGACAGTTACCGGGGAGCTGTTTTTT
TRBV9,14,.,TRBJ2-5,.,CASSPTLGGETQYF,TGTGCCAGCAGCCCTACATTAGGGGGGGAGACCCAGTACTTC
TRBV4-3,17,TRBD2,TRBJ2-1,.,CASSQDSSGTSLNEQFF,TGCGCCAGCAGCCAAGACAGTTCGGGGACTAGCCTTAATGAGCAGTTCTTC
TRBV7-9,15,.,TRBJ1-5,.,CASSPGIESNQPQHF,TGTGCCAGCAGCCCGGGTATTGAGTCCAATCAGCCCCAGCATTTT
TRBV7-9,14,.,TRBJ2-7,.,CASSLADSTYEQYF,TGTGCCAGCAGCTTAGCTGACTCCACCTACGAGCAGTACTTC
TRBV4-2,19,.,TRBJ2-7,once,CASSQLTNPTPRSPYEQYF,TGTGCCAGCAGCCAACTAACGAACCCAACTCCGCGGAGCCCCTACGAGCAGTACTTC
TRBV6-1,15,.,TRBJ2-7,.,CASSDFGTPTYEQYF,TGTGCCAGCAGTGATTTTGGGACACCAACTTACGAGCAGTACTTC
TRBV5-1,14,.,TRBJ2-5,.,CASSPSWGGETQYF,TGCGCCAGCAGCCCCAGCTGGGGTGGGGAGACCCAGTACTTC
TRBV2,17,TRBD1,TRBJ2-3,once,CASSPHGGDRRPDTQYF,TGTGCCAGCAGTCCCCACGGTGGGGACAGACGACCAGATACGCAGTATTTT
TRBV6-6,12,.,TRBJ2-7,.,CASRGSYYEQYF,TGTGCCAGCAGAGGTAGCTACTACGAGCAGTACTTC
TRBV5-4,17,TRBD2,TRBJ2-7,once,CASSSPGLAGGPYEQYF,TGTGCCAGCAGCTCCCCGGGACTAGCGGGAGGGCCTTACGAGCAGTACTTC
TRBV27,18,TRBD2,TRBJ2-1,.,CASSLPPTRDYPNNEQFF,TGTGCCAGCAGTTTACCTCCTACTCGGGACTACCCCAACAATGAGCAGTTCTTC
TRBV10-2,22,TRBD2,TRBJ2-7,.,CASSESGTSGFTNPSNPYEQYF,TGCGCCAGCAGTGAGTCCGGGACTAGCGGTTTTACAAATCCCTCCAATCCCTACGAGCAGTACTTC
TRBV14,12,.,TRBJ2-7,.,CASSQRSHEQYF,TGTGCCAGCAGCCAACGGAGCCACGAGCAGTACTTC
TRBV5-1,14,TRBD2,TRBJ2-7,.,CASSLALAGYEQYF,TGCGCCAGCAGCTTGGCCTTAGCGGGATACGAGCAGTACTTC
TRBV5-4,15,.,TRBJ2-7,.,CASSLIESYPYEQYF,TGTGCCAGCAGCTTGATCGAGTCCTATCCCTACGAGCAGTACTTC
TRBV29-1,12,.,TRBJ2-7,once,CSVVGLAWEQYF,TGCAGCGTTGTTGGACTGGCTTGGGAGCAGTACTTC
TRBV11-2,12,.,TRBJ2-1,.,CASSLEYNEQFF,TGTGCCAGCAGCTTAGAATACAATGAGCAGTTCTTC
TRBV5-1,14,.,TRBJ2-2,.,CASSLEGGTGELFF,TGCGCCAGCAGCTTGGAAGGCGGAACCGGGGAGCTGTTTTTT
TRBV29-1,13,.,TRBJ2-1,once,CSVVTYSYNEQFF,TGCAGCGTTGTAACTTACTCCTACAATGAGCAGTTCTTC
TRBV7-9,19,.,TRBJ2-6,.,CASSPVGRWSGSGANVLTF,TGTGCCAGCAGCCCCGTGGGGAGATGGAGCGGCTCTGGGGCCAACGTCCTGACTTTC
TRBV4-1,13,.,TRBJ2-1,.,CASSQFLTFEQFF,TGCGCCAGCAGCCAATTTTTAACTTTTGAGCAGTTCTTC
TRBV29-1,12,.,TRBJ2-2,.,CSSRGDTGELFF,TGCAGCTCCCGTGGGGATACCGGGGAGCTGTTTTTT
TRBV4-1,13,TRBD1,TRBJ1-4,once,CASSLTGGEKLFF,TGCGCCAGCAGCCTGACAGGGGGTGAAAAACTGTTTTTT
TRBV27,14,TRBD2,TRBJ2-7,.,CASNTGTSPYEQYF,TGTGCCAGCAACACCGGGACTAGTCCCTACGAGCAGTACTTC
TRBV27,19,TRBD2,TRBJ2-3,.,CASTITALPVLAGARTQYF,TGTGCCAGCACCATAACGGCCCTCCCGGTCCTAGCGGGAGCTCGTACGCAGTATTTT
TRBV5-1,15,.,TRBJ2-1,.,CASSQRPQPYNEQFF,TGCGCCAGCAGTCAGCGACCCCAACCTTACAATGAGCAGTTCTTC
TRBV14,13,.,TRBJ2-1,once,CASSQEGATWQFF,TGTGCCAGCAGCCAAGAAGGGGCCACATGGCAGTTCTTC
TRBV28,13,.,TRBJ1-5,.,CASSLGRGQPQHF,TGTGCCAGCAGTTTGGGTCGGGGCCAGCCCCAGCATTTT
TRBV7-6,15,.,TRBJ2-7,.,CASSLKAGTLYEQYF,TGTGCCAGCAGCTTAAAGGCGGGCACCCTCTACGAGCAGTACTTC
TRBV7-6,14,.,TRBJ2-3,.,CASSLVGSTDTQYF,TGTGCCAGCAGCTTAGTAGGGAGCACAGATACGCAGTATTTT
TRBV19,14,.,TRBJ1-2,.,CASSFRGVSGGYTF,TGTGCCAGTAGTTTCAGGGGCGTAAGCGGGGGCTACACCTTC
TRBV5-1,15,TRBD2,TRBJ2-5,.,CASRSHSGKQETQYF,TGCGCCAGCAGATCCCATAGCGGGAAGCAAGAGACCCAGTACTTC
TRBV10-3,12,.,TRBJ2-2,.,CAISEGQGELFF,TGTGCCATCAGTGAAGGGCAAGGGGAGCTGTTTTTT
TRBV15,17,TRBD2,TRBJ2-1,.,CATSITPGLAGYNEQFF,TGTGCCACCAGCATCACCCCGGGACTAGCGGGATACAATGAGCAGTTCTTC
TRBV11-2,19,TRBD2,TRBJ2-3,.,CASSHPERDRGRYTDTQYF,TGTGCCAGCAGCCACCCAGAGCGGGACCGCGGTAGATACACAGATACGCAGTATTTT
TRBV6-1,15,TRBD1,TRBJ1-5,.,CASSEGPGGDQPQHF,TGTGCCAGCAGTGAAGGGCCAGGGGGCGATCAGCCCCAGCATTTT